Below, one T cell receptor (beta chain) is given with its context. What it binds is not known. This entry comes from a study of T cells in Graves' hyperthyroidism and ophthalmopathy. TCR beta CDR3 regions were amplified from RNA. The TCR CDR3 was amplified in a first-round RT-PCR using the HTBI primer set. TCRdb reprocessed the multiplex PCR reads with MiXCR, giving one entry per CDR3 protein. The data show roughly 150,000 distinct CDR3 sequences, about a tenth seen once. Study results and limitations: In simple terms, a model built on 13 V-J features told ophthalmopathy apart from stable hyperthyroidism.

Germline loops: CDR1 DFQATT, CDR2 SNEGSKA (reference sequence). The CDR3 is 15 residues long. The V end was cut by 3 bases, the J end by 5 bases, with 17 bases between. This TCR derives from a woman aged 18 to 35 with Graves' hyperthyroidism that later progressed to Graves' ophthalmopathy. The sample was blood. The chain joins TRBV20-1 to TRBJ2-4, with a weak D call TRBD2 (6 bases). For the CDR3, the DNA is TGCAGTGCTAGGGAACTGCGGGGTCTCGAAAACATTCAGTACTTC. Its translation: CSARELRGLENIQYF.